The 26 T cell receptor beta chains below all came from one sample that was sequenced in a study of blood T cell repertoires in COVID-19. TCRdb's table, derived via immunoSEQ multiplex PCR, lists solely in-frame clones and lacks some. This table has some 180,000 clones, approximately 80% appearing once. The specimen was peripheral blood. The receptors shown here come from a human donor in a cohort sampled during active COVID-19.

CDR3 nucleotides: TGTGCCAGCAGTTACCGGGATCAGCCCCAGCATTTT. Protein: CASSYRDQPQHF. This rearrangement joins TRBV6-2 or TRBV6-3 to TRBJ1-5; D unresolved. Germline CDR1 is MNHEY and CDR2 is SVGEGT. V lost 2 bases and J 5 bases, leaving 4 bases between the germline ends. The CDR3 covers 12 residues.

The chain carries TRBV2 and TRBJ1-4; 7 bases are shared with TRBD1. In germline, CDR1 is SNHLY, CDR2 FYNNEI. The trim removed 9 bases at V and 8 bases at J, leaving 12 bases unmatched. This CDR3 is 14 amino acids long. CDR3 DNA: TGTGCCAGTAAAACTACAGGGGAAGCGGAAAAACTGTTTTTT. Residues: CASKTTGEAEKLFF.

The chain recombines TRBV9 with TRBJ1-2, with TRBD1 as a possible D gene (6 bases). This CDR3 is 19 amino acids long. Trimming pared 3 bases from V and 4 bases from J, leaving 28 bases between. CDR1 and CDR2 from the germline V gene are SGDLS and YYNGEE. The CDR3 coding sequence is TGTGCCAGCAGCGGATCAACACAGTCCGAGGGGGAAGCGACCTATGGCTACACCTTC. Translating it yields CASSGSTQSEGEATYGYTF.

The gene calls are TRBV27 and TRBJ2-1; no firm D call. Trimming took 5 bases from V and 10 from J, leaving 15 bases between them. Looked up from germline, CDR1 is MNHEY and CDR2 is SMNVEV (reference sequence). CDR3 length: 13 amino acids. The CDR3 DNA is TGTGCCAGCAGTCGCCCAACTGTAGCCGAGCAGTTCTTC. Translating gives CASSRPTVAEQFF.

This clone showed up just a few times. The V and J genes are TRBV7-9 and TRBJ1-2; the D is unclear. The germline gives CDR1 SEHNR, CDR2 FQNEAQ (reference sequence). This CDR3 has 12 amino acids. Trimming left V 2 bases short and J 7 bases short, with 8 bases between. CDR3 region: CASSLTEGGYTF. The CDR3 DNA sequence: TGTGCCAGCAGCTTAACAGAAGGTGGCTACACCTTC.

The chain joins TRBV12-3 or TRBV12-4 to TRBJ2-4, with 9 positions matching TRBD1. Trimming cost V 5 bases and J 7 bases; bases outside gene matches: 3. The CDR3 sequence is 13 residues long. DNA of the CDR3: TGTGCCAGCAGTAGCACAGGGGGCAACATTCAGTACTTC. It encodes CASSSTGGNIQYF.

This chain joins TRBV11-3 and TRBJ1-1; tentatively, D is TRBD1 (5 bases). The ends were cut back, 5 bases at V and 1 base at J, with 8 bases in the middle. Germline CDR1 reads SGHNT; CDR2 reads YENEEA. CDR3 length: 13 amino acids. The CDR3 coding sequence is TGTGCCAGCAGCGGACAACCGAACACTGAAGCTTTCTTT. The encoded protein is CASSGQPNTEAFF.

The chain has TRBV15 and TRBJ2-7, with D perhaps TRBD1 (6 bases). The ends were cut back, 5 bases at V and 0 bases at J, with 14 bases in the middle. Germline CDR1 reads LNHNV; CDR2 reads YYDKDF (reference sequence). This CDR3 has 15 residues. The CDR3 loop reads CATSGKTGSSYEQYF. CDR3 nucleotide sequence: TGTGCCACCAGCGGCAAGACAGGCAGCTCCTACGAGCAGTACTTC.

J is TRBJ2-7 and V is TRBV10-3; a weak D match, TRBD1 (6 bases). The CDR3 contains 14 residues. Germline values: CDR1 ENHRY, CDR2 SYGVKD. V was shortened by 2 bases and J by 13 bases, with 21 bases between the two germline ends. CDR3 bases: TGTGCCATCAGTGAGGGAAGTAGTGGGGGCGGTCCTTACTTC. It is translated as CAISEGSSGGGPYF.

The chain employs TRBV24-1 and TRBJ1-1; TRBD1 aligns across 9 bases. Per germline, CDR1 KGHDR and CDR2 SFDVKD. The CDR3 sequence is 17 residues long. V trimming: 4 bases; J trimming: 4 bases; junction bases outside the gene matches: 12. The chain's CDR3 is CATSDSGTGPLGTEAFF. In nucleotides, the CDR3 is TGTGCCACCAGTGACTCCGGGACAGGGCCGTTAGGCACTGAAGCTTTCTTT.

The chain has TRBV18 and TRBJ2-7, with 10 positions matching TRBD1. Per germline, CDR1 KGHSH and CDR2 LQKENI. With V trimmed by 4 bases and J by 7 bases, 10 bases remained unmatched. This CDR3 is 15 amino acids long. The CDR3 sequence: CASSLSSGQGGEQYF. The CDR3 nucleotides read TGTGCCAGCTCACTTTCTTCTGGACAGGGGGGGGAGCAGTACTTC.

The V gene is TRBV7-9, the J gene TRBJ2-1; the D gene is possibly TRBD1 (7 bases). The CDR3 is 15 amino acids. The ends were cut back, 5 bases at V and 8 bases at J, with 19 bases in the middle. The germline V gene encodes CDR1 SEHNR and CDR2 FQNEAQ (reference sequence). DNA for the CDR3: TGTGCCAGCAGCCCCCGAACCCCCAGGGGGGATGAGCAGTTCTTC. Translation gives CASSPRTPRGDEQFF.

There are a few counts of this clone. The V call is TRBV7-9, the J call TRBJ1-5; no clear D. Per germline, CDR1 SEHNR and CDR2 FQNEAQ (reference sequence). This CDR3 comprises 13 residues. The germline V and J ends were trimmed by 5 bases and 15 bases, with 20 bases remaining between them. DNA of the CDR3: TGTGCCAGCAGCCCCACTACAAGTGGAAGGTTGCATTTT. Protein sequence: CASSPTTSGRLHF. Full variable domain (missing parts from reference TRBV7-9 and TRBJ1-5): DTGVSQNPRHKITKRGQNVTFRCDPISEHNRLYWYRQTLGQGPEFLTYFQNEAQLEKSRLLSDRFSAERPKGSFSTLEIQRTEQGDSAMYLCASSPTTSGRLHFGDGTRLSIL.

The chain employs TRBV15 and TRBJ1-2; TRBD1 aligns across 10 bases. The CDR3 has 16 residues. Trimming took 5 bases from V and 3 from J; bases not matched to a gene: 9. Germline V CDR1 and CDR2: LNHNV, YYDKDF (reference sequence). CDR3 in amino acids: CATSGLVGQGDYGYTF. Written as DNA, the CDR3 is TGTGCCACCAGCGGACTCGTTGGACAGGGGGACTATGGCTACACCTTC. Filled out from reference TRBV15 and TRBJ1-2, the complete variable domain reads DAMVIQNPRYQVTQFGKPVTLSCSQTLNHNVMYWYQQKSSQAPKLLFHYYDKDFNNEADTPDNFQSRRPNTSFCFLDIRSPGLGDTAMYLCATSGLVGQGDYGYTFGSGTRLTVV.

This clone was recorded only once. The chain carries TRBV9 and TRBJ2-7; TRBD2 agrees at 8 bases. Losses at the gene ends were 3 bases for V and 4 bases for J; bases not matched to a gene: 9. Looked up from germline, CDR1 is SGDLS and CDR2 is YYNGEE. The CDR3 totals 15 residues. The CDR3 DNA reads as TGTGCCAGCAGCGCATCGGGGGGGCAAGAATACGAGCAGTACTTC. It codes for CASSASGGQEYEQYF.

The chain is built from TRBV3-1 (or the pseudogene TRBV3-2) and TRBJ1-1; 10 bases map to TRBD1. The CDR3 totals 15 residues. The germline V gene encodes CDR1 LGHDT and CDR2 YNNKEL (reference sequence). The V gene end was trimmed by 4 bases and the J gene end by 3 bases; junction bases not matched to a gene: 5. CDR3 region: CASSPSGQGDTEAFF. DNA for the CDR3: TGTGCCAGCAGCCCCTCAGGACAGGGGGACACTGAAGCTTTCTTT.

Here the CDR3 reads CASSFRTGVFYTEAFF. The CDR3 coding sequence is TGTGCCAGCAGCTTCCGGACAGGGGTATTCTACACTGAAGCTTTCTTT. The genes are TRBV5-6 and TRBJ1-1; 9 bases align to TRBD1. The trim removed 2 bases at V and 3 bases at J, leaving 8 bases unmatched. Germline V gene data show CDR1 as SGHDT and CDR2 as YYEEEE. The CDR3 has 16 residues. The full variable domain, with the rest looked up from reference TRBV5-6 and TRBJ1-1, is DAGVTQSPTHLIKTRGQQVTLRCSPKSGHDTVSWYQQALGQGPQFIFQYYEEEERQRGNFPDRFSGHQFPNYSSELNVNALLLGDSALYLCASSFRTGVFYTEAFFGQGTRLTVV.

The chain joins TRBV5-6 to TRBJ2-7, with 7 bases matching TRBD1. This CDR3 comprises 15 residues. Germline CDR1 and CDR2: SGHDT and YYEEEE. The J segment lost 3 bases and the V segment lost 0 bases, leaving 6 bases of the junction unmatched. The CDR3 bases are TGTGCCAGCAGCTTGGTGGGGACAGCGAACTACGAGCAGTACTTC. Encoded protein: CASSLVGTANYEQYF.

This clone occurred a few times. The V and J genes are TRBV6-6 and TRBJ1-5; D might be TRBD1 (6 bases). V lost 5 bases and J 5 bases, leaving 19 bases between the germline ends. Germline V CDR1 and CDR2: MNHNY, SVGAGI (reference sequence). The CDR3 is 16 amino acids. CDR3: CASSTRVRGAYQPQHF. Here the CDR3 DNA reads TGTGCCAGCAGTACCAGGGTCCGGGGGGCATATCAGCCCCAGCATTTT.

This clone was counted between two and nine times. The chain recombines TRBV9 with TRBJ1-2, with 8 bases that match TRBD1. From germline, CDR1 is SGDLS and CDR2 YYNGEE. This CDR3 is built from 15 residues. The V and J ends lost 6 bases and 1 base, in that order; junction bases with no gene match: 8. CDR3 bases: TGTGCCAGCACCCCCGGACAGGGAAGTAACTATGGCTACACCTTC. Translation gives CASTPGQGSNYGYTF.

The chain recombines TRBV27 with TRBJ1-5; D is possibly TRBD1 (5 bases). Germline CDR1 is MNHEY and CDR2 is SMNVEV (reference sequence). The length of the CDR3 is 14 residues. The germline V and J ends were trimmed by 3 bases and 9 bases, with 15 bases remaining between them. CDR3 DNA: TGTGCCAGCAGTTTTTCCAGGGCCACTCCGCCCCAGCATTTT. Protein sequence: CASSFSRATPPQHF.

The chain recombines TRBV2 with TRBJ1-1, with TRBD1 matching 9 bases. CDR1 is SNHLY and CDR2 is FYNNEI in the germline V gene. V was pared by 1 base and J by 10 bases, with 4 bases of the junction left unmatched. The CDR3 has 13 amino acids. Here the CDR3 reads CASSEGGTGLAFF. The CDR3 bases are TGTGCCAGCAGTGAAGGGGGGACAGGGTTAGCTTTCTTT.

V and J are TRBV19 and TRBJ1-6; D is ambiguous. Germline CDR1 and CDR2: LNHDA and SQIVND (reference sequence). The CDR3 extends over 15 amino acids. Trimming removed 6 bases at V and 8 bases at J, with 17 bases between. This CDR3 reads CASRSWTGADSPLHF. The CDR3 DNA is TGTGCCAGTAGGAGCTGGACTGGTGCGGATTCACCCCTCCACTTT. Filled out from reference TRBV19 and TRBJ1-6, the complete variable domain reads DGGITQSPKYLFRKEGQNVTLSCEQNLNHDAMYWYRQDPGQGLRLIYYSQIVNDFQKGDIAEGYSVSREKKESFPLTVTSAQKNPTAFYLCASRSWTGADSPLHFGNGTRLTVT.

The CDR3 coding sequence is TGTGCCAGCAGCTTAGGGACACCTAGAACGGGTCAGCCCCAGCATTTT. It yields the protein CASSLGTPRTGQPQHF. The chain links TRBV7-8 to TRBJ1-5, with D maybe TRBD1 (5 bases). The CDR3 spans 16 residues. CDR1 and CDR2 from the germline V gene are SGHVS and FQNEAQ. Trimming pared 1 base from V and 6 bases from J, leaving 16 bases between.

The sample holds a few counts of this clone. The V gene is TRBV19, the J gene TRBJ1-1, with D possibly matching TRBD1 (5 bases). Between the trimmed V and J ends, which lost 2 bases and 5 bases, there was a span of 15 bases. Looked up from germline, CDR1 is LNHDA and CDR2 is SQIVND (reference sequence). The CDR3 runs to 15 residues. The CDR3 sequence: CASSILPVRDTEAFF. The DNA of the CDR3 is TGTGCCAGTAGTATACTGCCCGTCAGGGATACTGAAGCTTTCTTT.

The chain recombines TRBV7-2 with TRBJ1-3; no clear D. V shed 1 base and J shed 1 base, with 8 bases lying between them. Germline V gene sequence: CDR1 SGHTA, CDR2 FQGNSA. This CDR3 comprises 15 residues. CDR3 bases: TGTGCCAGCAGCTTAGATGGCAGTTCTGGAAACACCATATATTTT. This sequence encodes CASSLDGSSGNTIYF.